What follows is one T cell receptor beta chain and its context. As yet, its antigen is unknown. The protocol was immunoSEQ multiplex PCR, while the TCRdb copy is restricted to in-frame clones and leaves out a portion. The repertoire holds just under 65,000 clones, with 90% as singletons. This sample is drawn from a study of graft-versus-host responses after intestinal transplantation. Study summary: Recipients got multivisceral, liver-intestinal, or isolated intestinal transplants. All recipients got anti-thymocyte globulin induction, then tacrolimus and steroids for around three years.

V was clipped by 4 bases and J by 2 bases, with 17 bases between them. Germline-derived CDR1 and CDR2 are SGHNT and YYREEE (reference sequence). The CDR3 length is 16 residues. Study results and caveats: In recipient marrow, GvH clones were found, and some appeared first in ileum or blood. Clonal ratios of graft-versus-host to host-versus-graft in allografts were high for patients exhibiting graft-donor T cell macrochimerism.

This receptor was obtained from a human donor who was the organ donor for an intestinal transplant. The genes are TRBV5-4 and TRBJ2-3, with a weak D call TRBD1 (6 bases). Here the sequenced sample was unstimulated CD8+ T cells sorted from spleen or lymph node cells, taken before transplant. CDR3 DNA sequence: TGTGCCAGCAGCCTGGGAGTTGGACAGTTCACAGATACGCAGTATTTT. Encoded protein: CASSLGVGQFTDTQYF. Using reference TRBV5-4 and TRBJ2-3 for the parts outside the CDR3, the full variable domain is ETGVTQSPTHLIKTRGQQVTLRCSSQSGHNTVSWYQQALGQGPQFIFQYYREEENGRGNFPPRFSGLQFPNYSSELNVNALELDDSALYLCASSLGVGQFTDTQYFGPGTRLTVL.